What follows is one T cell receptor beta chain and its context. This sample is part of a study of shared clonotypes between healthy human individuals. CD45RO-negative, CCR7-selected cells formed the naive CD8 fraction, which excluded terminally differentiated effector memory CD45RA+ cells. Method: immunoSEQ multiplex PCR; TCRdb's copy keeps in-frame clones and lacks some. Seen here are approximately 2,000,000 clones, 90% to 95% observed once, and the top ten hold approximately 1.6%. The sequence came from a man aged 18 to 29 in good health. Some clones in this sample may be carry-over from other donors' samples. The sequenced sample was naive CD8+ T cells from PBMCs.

The CDR3 DNA sequence: TGCGCCAGCAGTGCCATCGGACTAGGGGATCCCTACGAGCAGTACTTC. The encoded protein is CASSAIGLGDPYEQYF. The chain couples TRBV10-2 to TRBJ2-7, with TRBD2 matching 7 bases. The germline V gene encodes CDR1 WSHSY and CDR2 SAAADI. V dropped 4 bases and J dropped 2; count of bases not matched to a gene: 11. This CDR3 has 16 amino acids.